Sequencing of this T cell receptor (beta chain) was carried out in a study of cytomegalovirus exposure and HLA in healthy donors. Study-level findings and limits: Overall, approximately 150 TCR beta chains were annotated as cytomegalovirus-associated. According to an earlier analysis, most TCR beta V segments yielded productive rearrangements about 90% or about 30% of the time.

There are 14 residues in the CDR3. Germline V gives CDR1 MNHNS, CDR2 SASEGT. After removal of 6 bases from V and 5 bases from J, the junction contained 8 bases not matched to a gene. This clone was detected once. Its target is unknown. PCR amplification relied on 60 Vbeta primers (plus 13 Jbeta primers). This table comes from immunoSEQ multiplex PCR, and its TCRdb copy is limited to in-frame clones, with some not included. The data show some 220,000 clones, 70% to 85% seen once. The specimen was PBMCs. The V call is TRBV6-1, the J call TRBJ2-7, with 9 positions matching TRBD2. This receptor was identified in a woman aged 60-75 years in good health and CMV-seropositive. CDR3 sequence: CASRRTSVFDEQYF. The CDR3 nucleotides read TGTGCCAGCAGACGGACTAGCGTTTTCGACGAGCAGTACTTC.